The 19 T cell receptor beta chains below all came from one sample that was sequenced in a study of T cells expressing NK-cell markers. For each CDR3 protein, TCRdb gives one entry from its re-call of the 5' RACE reads, without DNA. This sample's table has more than 250,000 distinct CDR3 sequences. Sample: blood T cells: a sorted CD56 or NKG2C T cell subset, CD4+ or CD8+ T cells, or bulk PBMC T cells (not recorded which). Receptor source: a young man in good health.

The chain has TRBV30 and TRBJ2-3; the D gene TCRdb calls, TRBD2, cannot be checked with no DNA. The CDR3 contains 16 residues. Germline V CDR1 and CDR2: GTSNPN, SVGIG (reference sequence). CDR3 loop: CAWGTMILAGADTQYF.

This chain links TRBV5-1 with TRBJ2-1; TCRdb returns TRBD2, unconfirmable since there is no DNA. The germline gives CDR1 SGHRS, CDR2 YFSETQ. The CDR3 runs 15 residues. CDR3 in amino acids: CASSFGLAGVAEQFF.

The chain links TRBV29-1 to TRBJ2-7. The germline V gene encodes CDR1 SQVTM and CDR2 ANQGSEA. This CDR3 has 13 residues. The CDR3 loop reads CSVEGNGVYEQYF.

This chain connects TRBV29-1 to TRBJ2-2; TCRdb gives TRBD2 as the D gene, but with no DNA this cannot be confirmed. The CDR3 length is 16 residues. Germline values: CDR1 SQVTM, CDR2 ANQGSEA. CDR3 residues: CSVNYRLAGNTGELFF.

The rearrangement uses TRBV3-1 and TRBJ2-1; TCRdb's assignment of TRBD2 cannot be checked, as there is no DNA. The CDR3 runs to 15 residues. Germline V gene lookup returns CDR1 LGHDT and CDR2 YNNKEL (reference sequence). The CDR3: CASQPRRPKNNEQFF.

The genes are TRBV12-3 or TRBV12-4 and TRBJ2-1; TCRdb gives TRBD1 as the D gene, but with no DNA this cannot be confirmed. The CDR3 totals 11 residues. CDR3 protein: CASSPLWEQFF.

The V gene is TRBV5-6, the J gene TRBJ2-3; the D gene TCRdb calls, TRBD1, cannot be checked with no DNA. Germline V CDR1 and CDR2: SGHDT, YYEEEE. This CDR3 contains 16 residues. Here the CDR3 reads CASRGGGTIWTDTQYF.

This sequence joins TRBV4-2 and TRBJ2-3; TCRdb's D gene call, TRBD1, goes unchecked for lack of DNA. Germline V CDR1 and CDR2: LGHNA, YNFKEQ. The CDR3 spans 16 residues. The CDR3 reads CASSQVPGSSTDTQYF.

The genes are TRBV6-2 or TRBV6-3 and TRBJ1-1. Germline V gene data show CDR1 as MNHEY and CDR2 as SVGEGT. The length of the CDR3 is 14 residues. CDR3 protein: CASSYRVAETEAFF.

J is TRBJ2-1 and V is TRBV5-4; TCRdb's D call, TRBD1, is unchecked because there is no DNA. This CDR3 comprises 13 residues. Germline assignment: CDR1 SGHNT and CDR2 YYREEE (reference sequence). The CDR3 sequence is CAISGGSSNEQFF. Variable domain in full (rest from reference TRBV5-4 and TRBJ2-1): ETGVTQSPTHLIKTRGQQVTLRCSSQSGHNTVSWYQQALGQGPQFIFQYYREEENGRGNFPPRFSGLQFPNYSSELNVNALELDDSALYLCAISGGSSNEQFFGPGTRLTVL.

The chain joins TRBV20-1 to TRBJ2-2; TCRdb gives TRBD2 as the D gene, but with no DNA this cannot be confirmed. This CDR3 is built from 15 residues. CDR1 and CDR2 (germline): DFQATT, SNEGSKA (reference sequence). This chain's CDR3 is CSARQGLARGGELFF.

This rearrangement joins TRBV29-1 to TRBJ2-1; TCRdb outputs TRBD2, but without DNA this stays unchecked. The CDR3 is 15 residues long. Germline CDR1 and CDR2: SQVTM and ANQGSEA. This chain's CDR3 is CSGQGLAGPYNEQFF.

CDR3: CASSLLKGHQYF. The rearrangement joins TRBV5-8 to TRBJ2-4. In germline, CDR1 is SGHTS, CDR2 YDEGEE. The CDR3 extends over 12 amino acids.

V and J are TRBV5-5 and TRBJ2-1; lacking DNA, the TRBD1 call made by TCRdb goes unchecked. The CDR3 is 16 residues long. Looked up from germline, CDR1 is SGHKS and CDR2 is YYEKEE (reference sequence). The CDR3 region is CASSPRDVDGYNEQFF. The full variable domain, its missing parts supplied by reference TRBV5-5 and TRBJ2-1, is DAGVTQSPTHLIKTRGQQVTLRCSPISGHKSVSWYQQVLGQGPQFIFQYYEKEERGRGNFPDRFSARQFPNYSSELNVNALLLGDSALYLCASSPRDVDGYNEQFFGPGTRLTVL.

The chain has TRBV7-9 and TRBJ2-6; TCRdb returns TRBD2, unconfirmable since there is no DNA. Germline V lookup: CDR1 SEHNR, CDR2 FQNEAQ (reference sequence). This CDR3 has 16 amino acids. Here the CDR3 reads CASSPRESPGANVLTF.

The rearrangement links TRBV12-3 or TRBV12-4 to TRBJ2-1; TCRdb's D call, TRBD1, is unchecked because there is no DNA. This CDR3 has 11 residues. The CDR3 here is CASSLWGYQFF.

The rearrangement links TRBV24-1 to TRBJ2-7; with no DNA, the TCRdb D assignment of TRBD1 cannot be verified. Germline V gene data show CDR1 as KGHDR and CDR2 as SFDVKD. The CDR3 has 13 residues. The CDR3 reads CATSDLYREEQYF.

The genes are TRBV20-1 and TRBJ2-1; absent DNA, TCRdb's TRBD2 call cannot be checked. In germline, CDR1 is DFQATT, CDR2 SNEGSKA (reference sequence). The CDR3 covers 13 residues. The chain's CDR3 is CSARLAGSREQFF.

The chain uses TRBV7-2 and TRBJ2-7; without DNA, the TCRdb call of TRBD1 cannot be checked. The CDR3 extends over 15 amino acids. Germline CDR1 reads SGHTA; CDR2 reads FQGNSA. The CDR3 is CASSPPTGVEREQYF.